This T cell receptor (beta chain) was profiled in a study of blood T cell repertoires in COVID-19. About the research overall: Specimens from acute and convalescent COVID-19 originated in the United States, Italy and Spain.

Clones were read by immunoSEQ multiplex PCR, and TCRdb kept only the in-frame ones, dropping some. This sample has 150,000 to 200,000 clones, with about three quarters found just once. CDR1 SGHNT and CDR2 YENEEA come from the germline V gene. The CDR3 has 15 amino acids. The V segment lost 2 bases and the J segment 5 bases; nucleotides outside the gene matches: 6. The receptor comes from a woman aged 45-60 years with active or convalescent COVID-19. The chain combines TRBV11-3 with TRBJ2-1; 7 bases agree with TRBD2. Sequencing was carried out using peripheral blood. The CDR3 sequence: CASSLYWAGDNEQFF. The DNA of the CDR3 is TGTGCCAGCAGCTTATACTGGGCGGGGGACAATGAGCAGTTCTTC.